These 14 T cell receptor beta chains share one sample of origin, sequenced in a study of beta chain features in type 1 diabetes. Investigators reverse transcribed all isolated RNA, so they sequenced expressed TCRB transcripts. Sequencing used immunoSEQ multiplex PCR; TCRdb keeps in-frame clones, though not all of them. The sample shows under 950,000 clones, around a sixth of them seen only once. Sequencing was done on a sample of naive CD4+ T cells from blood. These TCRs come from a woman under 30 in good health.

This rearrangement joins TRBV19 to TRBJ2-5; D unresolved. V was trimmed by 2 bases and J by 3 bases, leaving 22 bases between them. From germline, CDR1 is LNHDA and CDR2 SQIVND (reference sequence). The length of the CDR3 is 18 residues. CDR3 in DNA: TGTGCCAGTAGTATAACGAATCGTATAGGGCGGTTGGAAGAGACCCAGTACTTC. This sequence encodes CASSITNRIGRLEETQYF.

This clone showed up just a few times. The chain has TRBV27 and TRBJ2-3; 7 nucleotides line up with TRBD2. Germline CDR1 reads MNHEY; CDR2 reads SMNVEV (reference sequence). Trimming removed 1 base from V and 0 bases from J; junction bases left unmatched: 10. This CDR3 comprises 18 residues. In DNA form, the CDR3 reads TGTGCCAGCAGTTTATGGGCTAGCGGAGGGACTAGCACAGATACGCAGTATTTT. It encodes CASSLWASGGTSTDTQYF.

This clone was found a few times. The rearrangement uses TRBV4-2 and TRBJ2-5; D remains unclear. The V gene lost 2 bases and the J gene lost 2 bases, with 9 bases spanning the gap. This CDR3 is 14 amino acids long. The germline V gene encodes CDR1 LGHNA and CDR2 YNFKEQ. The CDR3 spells CASSQRVKQETQYF. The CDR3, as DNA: TGTGCCAGCAGCCAACGGGTCAAACAAGAGACCCAGTACTTC.

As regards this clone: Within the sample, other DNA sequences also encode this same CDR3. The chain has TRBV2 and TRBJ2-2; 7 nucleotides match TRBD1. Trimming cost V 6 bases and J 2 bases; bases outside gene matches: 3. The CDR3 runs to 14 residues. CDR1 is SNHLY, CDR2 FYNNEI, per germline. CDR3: CASRGDSNTGELFF. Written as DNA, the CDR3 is TGTGCCAGCAGAGGGGACAGTAACACCGGGGAGCTGTTTTTT.

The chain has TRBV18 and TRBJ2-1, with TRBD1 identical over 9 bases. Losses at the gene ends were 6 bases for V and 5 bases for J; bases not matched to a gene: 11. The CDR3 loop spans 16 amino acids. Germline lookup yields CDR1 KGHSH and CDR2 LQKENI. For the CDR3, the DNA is TGTGCCAGCTCTCCAAAGGACAGGGGCAATAACAATGAGCAGTTCTTC. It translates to CASSPKDRGNNNEQFF.

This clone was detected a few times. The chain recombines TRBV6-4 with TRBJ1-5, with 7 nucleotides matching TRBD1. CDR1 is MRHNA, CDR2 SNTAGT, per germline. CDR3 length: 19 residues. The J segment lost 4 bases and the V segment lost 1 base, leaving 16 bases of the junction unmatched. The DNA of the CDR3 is TGTGCCAGCAGTGACTTTGAGGGACAGTCGATTTCGGAAAATCAGCCCCAGCATTTT. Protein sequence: CASSDFEGQSISENQPQHF.

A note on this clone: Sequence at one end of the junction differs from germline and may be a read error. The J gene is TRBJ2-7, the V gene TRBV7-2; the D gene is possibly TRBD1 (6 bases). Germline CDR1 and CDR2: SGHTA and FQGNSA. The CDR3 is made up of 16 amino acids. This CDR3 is CASNLALDSPPSEQYF. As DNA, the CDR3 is TGTGCCAGCAACTTAGCCTTGGACAGTCCCCCGAGCGAGCAGTACTTC.

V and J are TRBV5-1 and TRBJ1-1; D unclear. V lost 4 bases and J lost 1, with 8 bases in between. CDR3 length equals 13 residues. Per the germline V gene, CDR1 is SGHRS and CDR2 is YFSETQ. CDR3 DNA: TGCGCCAGCAGCCCGAAGGGGAACACTGAAGCTTTCTTT. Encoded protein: CASSPKGNTEAFF.

The CDR3 DNA is TGTGCCAGCAGCTTTGATAGCGTTACCTACGAGCAGTACTTC. The encoded protein is CASSFDSVTYEQYF. The rearrangement uses TRBV7-9 and TRBJ2-7, with a weak D call TRBD2 (5 bases). The CDR3 runs to 14 residues. The germline V and J ends were trimmed by 3 bases and 2 bases, with 11 bases remaining between them. Germline V gives CDR1 SEHNR, CDR2 FQNEAQ (reference sequence).

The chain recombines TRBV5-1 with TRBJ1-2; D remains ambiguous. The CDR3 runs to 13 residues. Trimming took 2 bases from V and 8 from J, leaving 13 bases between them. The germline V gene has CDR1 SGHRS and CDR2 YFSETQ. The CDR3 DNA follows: TGCGCCAGCAGCTTACCGAACAGCTACGGCTACACCTTC. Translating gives CASSLPNSYGYTF.

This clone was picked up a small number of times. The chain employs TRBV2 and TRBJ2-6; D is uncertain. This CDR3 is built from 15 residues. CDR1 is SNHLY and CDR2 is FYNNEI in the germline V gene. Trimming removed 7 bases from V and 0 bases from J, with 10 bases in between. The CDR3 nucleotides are TGTGCCAGCAATCAGTTCACCTCTGGGGCCAACGTCCTGACTTTC. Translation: CASNQFTSGANVLTF.

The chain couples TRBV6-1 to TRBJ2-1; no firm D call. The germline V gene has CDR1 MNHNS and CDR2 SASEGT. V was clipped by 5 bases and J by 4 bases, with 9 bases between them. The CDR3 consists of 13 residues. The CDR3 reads CASSPNPYNEQFF. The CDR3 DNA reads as TGTGCCAGCAGTCCTAACCCTTACAATGAGCAGTTCTTC.

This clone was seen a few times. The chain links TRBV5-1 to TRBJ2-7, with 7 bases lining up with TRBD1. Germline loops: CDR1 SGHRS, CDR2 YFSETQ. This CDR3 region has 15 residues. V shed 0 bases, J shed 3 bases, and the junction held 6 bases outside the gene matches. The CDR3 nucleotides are TGCGCCAGCAGCTTGGGGGACAGAAAGTTCTACGAGCAGTACTTC. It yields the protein CASSLGDRKFYEQYF.

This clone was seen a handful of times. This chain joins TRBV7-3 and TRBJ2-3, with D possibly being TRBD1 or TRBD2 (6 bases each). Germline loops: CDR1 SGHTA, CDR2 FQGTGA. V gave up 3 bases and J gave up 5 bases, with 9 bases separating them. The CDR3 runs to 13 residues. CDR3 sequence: CASSFGGVDTQYF. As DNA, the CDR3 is TGTGCCAGCAGCTTCGGGGGCGTAGATACGCAGTATTTT.